These 8 T cell receptor beta chains originate from one sample sequenced in a study of neoadjuvant anti-PD-1 for oral cavity cancer. The table came from immunoSEQ multiplex PCR; TCRdb's copy has only in-frame clones and leaves some out. The sample shows around 16,000 clones, more than 70% of them seen only once. This specimen consisted of PBMCs, obtained before nivolumab (anti-PD-1) treatment. The receptors shown here come from a person aged 35-79 years with oral cavity squamous cell carcinoma.

In its sample, this clone was seen once. J is TRBJ1-2 and V is TRBV19; 7 bases fit TRBD1. V shed 5 bases, J shed 4 bases, and the junction held 7 bases outside the gene matches. The CDR3 loop spans 14 amino acids. The germline gives CDR1 LNHDA, CDR2 SQIVND (reference sequence). The CDR3 sequence is CASSQGTAPYGYTF. CDR3 DNA sequence: TGTGCCAGTAGTCAAGGGACAGCACCCTATGGCTACACCTTC.

This clone was counted only a few times. The chain combines TRBV4-1 with TRBJ1-6, with D unresolved. The CDR3 covers 16 residues. Looked up from germline, CDR1 is MGHRA and CDR2 is YSYEKL. The V gene lost 0 bases and the J gene lost 12 bases, with 18 bases spanning the gap. CDR3 region: CASSQESRVVLGPLHF. Here the CDR3 DNA reads TGCGCCAGCAGCCAAGAAAGTAGGGTGGTTCTGGGACCCCTCCACTTT.

This clone is medium-sized by share. The chain is built from TRBV25-1 and TRBJ2-1; no clear D. The CDR3 covers 11 residues. The germline V gene has CDR1 MGHDK and CDR2 SYGVNS. V dropped 7 bases and J dropped 7 bases, with 8 bases sitting between them. The CDR3 nucleotides read TGTGCCAGCAATGCCGGGAATGAGCAGTTCTTC. The encoded protein is CASNAGNEQFF.

The rearrangement joins TRBV6-5 to TRBJ1-4, with no clear D. The CDR3 is 14 amino acids. The germline CDR1 and CDR2 sequences are MNHEY and SVGAGI. The germline V and J ends were trimmed by 5 bases and 5 bases, with 12 bases remaining between them. CDR3: CASSRLEANEKLFF. In DNA, the CDR3 is TGTGCCAGCAGTCGCCTGGAGGCGAATGAAAAACTGTTTTTT.

CDR3 in DNA: TGCAGTGCTAGGGGCGATACGCAGTATTTT. This encodes CSARGDTQYF. The rearrangement uses TRBV20-1 and TRBJ2-3; no clear D gene. Germline V CDR1 and CDR2: DFQATT, SNEGSKA (reference sequence). The CDR3 contains 10 residues. Trimming stripped 3 bases from V and 6 bases from J, with 4 bases between.

The chain is built from TRBV5-1 and TRBJ2-1, with TRBD2 matching 7 bases. J was trimmed by 8 bases and V by 5 bases; bases with no gene match: 13. Per the germline V gene, CDR1 is SGHRS and CDR2 is YFSETQ. This CDR3 region has 15 residues. The CDR3 loop reads CASRPLARRGDEQFF. Here the CDR3 DNA reads TGCGCCAGCAGACCACTAGCGAGAAGAGGGGATGAGCAGTTCTTC.

The chain recombines TRBV9 with TRBJ2-1; D is uncertain. CDR3 length equals 12 residues. Trimming left V 3 bases short and J 7 bases short, with 8 bases between. Germline values: CDR1 SGDLS, CDR2 YYNGEE. The CDR3 loop is CASSGSGNEQFF. Written as DNA, the CDR3 is TGTGCCAGCAGCGGTAGTGGGAATGAGCAGTTCTTC. The full variable domain, in which reference TRBV9 and TRBJ2-1 provide the parts outside the CDR3, is DSGVTQTPKHLITATGQRVTLRCSPRSGDLSVYWYQQSLDQGLQFLIQYYNGEERAKGNILERFSAQQFPDLHSELNLSSLELGDSALYFCASSGSGNEQFFGPGTRLTVL.

This clone was picked up a small number of times. This sequence joins TRBV30 and TRBJ2-7; D uncertain. V shed 0 bases and J shed 3 bases, with 3 bases lying between them. Looked up from germline, CDR1 is GTSNPN and CDR2 is SVGIG (reference sequence). This CDR3 has 11 residues. CDR3 residues: CAWSVLYEQYF. The CDR3 coding sequence is TGTGCCTGGAGTGTACTCTACGAGCAGTACTTC.